This TCR beta chain came from a study of T-cell reconstitution after alpha-beta-depleted transplantation in children (dated by TCRdb to 2016 to 2017). Study-level background: The study quantitatively tracked T-cell immune reconstitution after TCRalphabeta/CD19-depleted allogeneic hematopoietic cell transplantation in children using TCR repertoire profiling. Overall study results and their limits: In some patients, the high TCRbeta diversity seen at day 60 was put down to recipient T cells and intrathymic progenitors that had survived conditioning. The apparently early recovery of alphabetaT-cell counts about two months after transplant reportedly depended on only several hundred rapidly expanded clones that came from non-depleted graft cells. Over the following months the frequencies of hyperexpanded clones went down, and after one year T-cell counts and TCRbeta diversity were mostly credited to newly produced T cells.

What the treatment or condition label conveys for this sample: allogeneic hematopoietic cell transplantation with graft depleted of TCRalphabeta T cells and CD19 B cells. TCRalphabeta/CD19-depleted allogeneic hematopoietic cell grafts were given to the transplant recipients, all of whom were children. The library was made by PCR. TCRdb lists the instrument as Illumina HiSeq 2500. TCR library preparation used molecular barcoding, with unique molecular identifiers applied to normalize quantification of the TCRbeta repertoire. Through fastp at Q25 and MiXCR, TCRdb rebuilt clones from the public reads, retaining in-frame beta chains. Rows matching on CDR3 protein sequence are summarized as one entry with the most common DNA and genes. The sample data list about 130,000 distinct CDR3 sequences, and about 9.9% of these were observed just once. The ten largest clones add up to more than 20% of the sample.

The cysteine opens and the phenylalanine closes a CDR3 of 17 amino acids. The DNA shown is the 51-base CDR3, in frame from base 1. Regarding this clonotype: There is no known antigen for this receptor. The sample holds no much larger clone one base away, and base qualities are not on file.

This TCR derives from a girl under three years old who had a stem cell transplant for combined immunodeficiency, so the T cells may come from the graft donor. The rearranged chain carries TRBV21-1 and TRBJ1-6. TRBV21-1 is a pseudogene. Sequencing used PBMCs, mostly from graft donor cells, obtained 180 days after TCRalphabeta/CD19-depleted stem cell transplant. Here the CDR3 is given as CASSKAPGFEGNSPLHF. The nucleotide sequence is TGTGCCAGCAGCAAAGCGCCGGGCTTCGAGGGAAATTCACCCCTCCACTTT.